The 26 T cell receptor beta chains listed next were all sequenced from one sample in a study of blood T cell repertoires in COVID-19. Generated by immunoSEQ multiplex PCR, the TCRdb table keeps only in-frame clones and is missing some. In the table there are 95,000 to 100,000 clones, about 87% of which are singletons. Sequenced sample: peripheral blood. Receptors were obtained from a human donor with COVID-19, enrolled during active disease. The donor label of this sample is uncertain.

The CDR3 DNA follows: TGTGCCAGCAGCCCAGGGGACATCAAAGCGGAAGCTTTCTTT. Protein sequence: CASSPGDIKAEAFF. The chain is built from TRBV5-5 and TRBJ1-1; D is perhaps TRBD1 (6 bases). The CDR3 spans 14 residues. Germline V gene lookup returns CDR1 SGHKS and CDR2 YYEKEE (reference sequence). Trimming removed 4 bases at V and 8 bases at J, with 18 bases between.

This chain joins TRBV7-9 and TRBJ1-2; weak D call: TRBD1 (6 bases). Trimming cost V 1 base and J 5 bases, with 11 bases left between them. This CDR3 is built from 14 residues. Germline CDR1 SEHNR, CDR2 FQNEAQ (reference sequence). The CDR3 here is CASSLVGQIYGYTF. For the CDR3, the DNA is TGTGCCAGCAGCTTAGTTGGACAGATTTATGGCTACACCTTC.

The chain is built from TRBV11-2 and TRBJ2-5, with D unclear. V was shortened by 4 bases and J by 5 bases, with 2 bases between the two germline ends. CDR1 is SGHAT, CDR2 FQNNGV, per germline. This CDR3 has 10 amino acids. The CDR3 loop is CASSSETQYF. The CDR3 DNA reads TGTGCCAGCAGCTCGGAGACCCAGTACTTC.

This chain joins TRBV27 and TRBJ1-1, with D maybe TRBD1 (5 bases). There are 14 residues in the CDR3. The germline CDR1 and CDR2 sequences are MNHEY and SMNVEV (reference sequence). V was clipped by 2 bases and J by 3 bases, with 10 bases between them. Written as DNA, the CDR3 is TGTGCCAGCAGTTTACAGGGCTCGGACACTGAAGCTTTCTTT. Translation: CASSLQGSDTEAFF.

The chain links TRBV28 to TRBJ1-5; the D gene is possibly TRBD1 (5 bases). CDR1 and CDR2 from the germline V gene are MDHEN and SYDVKM. Trimming took off 5 bases at V and 0 bases at J, with 14 bases between the two ends. The CDR3 runs to 16 residues. This chain's CDR3 is CASSAGPRNSNQPQHF. In DNA, the CDR3 is TGTGCCAGCAGTGCAGGGCCTAGAAATAGCAATCAGCCCCAGCATTTT.

With regard to this clone: At the DNA level, this CDR3 is encoded by other sequences in the same sample as well. This rearrangement joins TRBV11-2 to TRBJ1-5; D gene unclear. Trimming left V 0 bases short and J 2 bases short, with 8 bases between. The germline CDR1 and CDR2 sequences are SGHAT and FQNNGV. CDR3 length equals 15 residues. The CDR3 sequence: CASSLDLGGNQPQHF. In DNA, the CDR3 is TGTGCCAGCAGCTTAGACCTCGGGGGCAATCAGCCCCAGCATTTT.

This sequence joins TRBV5-6 and TRBJ1-5, with no clear D. The V and J ends lost 4 bases and 4 bases respectively, with 6 bases between them. The CDR3 sequence is 12 residues long. Germline V gene lookup returns CDR1 SGHDT and CDR2 YYEEEE. The CDR3 reads CASSPLNQPQHF. In DNA, the CDR3 is TGTGCCAGCAGCCCACTAAATCAGCCCCAGCATTTT.

Only one count was recorded for this clone. J is TRBJ2-7 and V is TRBV6-6; weak D call: TRBD1 (6 bases). The length of the CDR3 is 16 residues. CDR1 and CDR2 from the germline V gene are MNHNY and SVGAGI (reference sequence). The V gene lost 2 bases and the J gene lost 5 bases, with 19 bases spanning the gap. The CDR3 nucleotides are TGTGCCAGCAGTTACGTAAATAACAGGGATAGCGACGAGCAGTACTTC. Translated: CASSYVNNRDSDEQYF.

This clone was observed once. The genes are TRBV10-2 and TRBJ2-7; TRBD2 agrees at 7 bases. CDR1 WSHSY and CDR2 SAAADI come from the germline V gene. The ends lost 7 bases at V and 1 base at J; junction bases unmatched: 4. There are 13 residues in the CDR3. This CDR3 reads CASTSGTSYEQYF. CDR3 DNA: TGCGCCAGCACTAGCGGTACTTCCTACGAGCAGTACTTC.

The rearrangement joins TRBV7-9 to TRBJ1-4, with 9 bases lining up with TRBD1. The V and J ends lost 3 bases and 7 bases, in that order; junction bases with no gene match: 9. The germline gives CDR1 SEHNR, CDR2 FQNEAQ (reference sequence). This CDR3 is built from 16 residues. CDR3 amino acids: CASSFPPGTGSEKLFF. The CDR3 nucleotides read TGTGCCAGCAGCTTCCCTCCCGGGACAGGGAGTGAAAAACTGTTTTTT. The variable domain in full, completed from reference TRBV7-9 and TRBJ1-4, reads DTGVSQNPRHKITKRGQNVTFRCDPISEHNRLYWYRQTLGQGPEFLTYFQNEAQLEKSRLLSDRFSAERPKGSFSTLEIQRTEQGDSAMYLCASSFPPGTGSEKLFFGSGTQLSVL.

V usage is TRBV19 and J usage is TRBJ2-5, with 7 positions matching TRBD2. The CDR3 totals 14 residues. Germline CDR1 reads LNHDA; CDR2 reads SQIVND (reference sequence). With 6 bases clipped from V and 5 bases from J, the junction kept 9 bases outside the gene matches. The CDR3 DNA follows: TGTGCCAGTAGCTCTAGCGGCCTCCGGGAGACCCAGTACTTC. The encoded protein is CASSSSGLRETQYF.

V is TRBV12-3 or TRBV12-4 and J is TRBJ1-2; D might be TRBD1 (5 bases). V lost 3 bases to trimming and J lost 5 bases, with 10 bases between them. This CDR3 region has 13 residues. The CDR3 sequence is CASSFGRDYGYTF. Written as DNA, the CDR3 is TGTGCCAGCAGTTTCGGCAGGGATTATGGCTACACCTTC.

V gene TRBV6-6 combines with J gene TRBJ2-7; 7 nucleotides align to TRBD2. Trimming at V came to 7 bases and at J to 3 bases, leaving 9 bases not matched to a gene. This CDR3 comprises 14 residues. The V gene's germline CDR1 is MNHNY and CDR2 SVGAGI (reference sequence). As DNA, the CDR3 is TGTGCCAGCACCACGGGCGGGGGTAACTACGAGCAGTACTTC. The encoded protein is CASTTGGGNYEQYF.

This sequence joins TRBV5-4 and TRBJ2-7, with 10 bases aligning to TRBD1. CDR3 length equals 14 residues. V gave up 4 bases and J gave up 3 bases; unmatched junction bases: 4. CDR1 is SGHNT and CDR2 is YYREEE in the germline V gene (reference sequence). CDR3 loop: CASSPGTGVYEQYF. CDR3 DNA sequence: TGTGCCAGCAGCCCTGGGACAGGGGTCTACGAGCAGTACTTC.

The chain uses TRBV14 and TRBJ2-5, with TRBD2 matching 8 bases. The V and J ends lost 3 bases and 4 bases, in that order; junction bases with no gene match: 13. Germline assignment: CDR1 SGHDN and CDR2 FVKESK. There are 17 residues in the CDR3. The CDR3 DNA reads TGTGCCAGCAGCCAGTTGGGAGCGGGAGTTTTGGGAGAGACCCAGTACTTC. Protein: CASSQLGAGVLGETQYF.

This chain uses TRBV29-1 with TRBJ1-2; D may be TRBD1 (6 bases). Looked up from germline, CDR1 is SQVTM and CDR2 is ANQGSEA. V lost 3 bases, J lost 4 bases, and 15 bases lay in between. There are 14 residues in the CDR3. CDR3 residues: CSVDRGDSIYGYTF. CDR3 bases: TGCAGCGTTGACAGGGGCGACTCCATCTATGGCTACACCTTC.

This clone came up once. The rearrangement joins TRBV27 to TRBJ1-1, with 10 bases identical to TRBD1. With V trimmed by 6 bases and J by 3 bases, 13 bases remained unmatched. The CDR3 length is 17 residues. Germline values: CDR1 MNHEY, CDR2 SMNVEV (reference sequence). The CDR3 DNA reads TGTGCCAGCAGAAACAATCCGGGACAGGGGATATACACTGAAGCTTTCTTT. Translation: CASRNNPGQGIYTEAFF.

The chain employs TRBV28 and TRBJ1-3; no clear D. The length of the CDR3 is 16 residues. V gave up 3 bases and J gave up 1 base, with 13 bases separating them. Germline CDR1 is MDHEN and CDR2 is SYDVKM. Here the CDR3 DNA reads TGTGCCAGCAGTTTGTTACCAACACAATCTGGAAACACCATATATTTT. Its protein product is CASSLLPTQSGNTIYF. The full variable domain, completed using reference TRBV28 and TRBJ1-3, is DVKVTQSSRYLVKRTGEKVFLECVQDMDHENMFWYRQDPGLGLRLIYFSYDVKMKEKGDIPEGYSVSREKKERFSLILESASTNQTSMYLCASSLLPTQSGNTIYFGEGSWLTVV.

CDR3 sequence (DNA): TGCGCCAGCAGCCGGGGGGTAGGTGAAGCTTTCTTT. Amino acid sequence: CASSRGVGEAFF. The chain links TRBV5-1 to TRBJ1-1; TRBD1 might be the D (5 bases). V was trimmed by 4 bases and J by 7 bases, leaving 11 bases between them. Germline lookup yields CDR1 SGHRS and CDR2 YFSETQ. The CDR3 covers 12 residues. The full variable domain, in which reference TRBV5-1 and TRBJ1-1 provide the parts outside the CDR3, is KAGVTQTPRYLIKTRGQQVTLSCSPISGHRSVSWYQQTPGQGLQFLFEYFSETQRNKGNFPGRFSGRQFSNSRSEMNVSTLELGDSALYLCASSRGVGEAFFGQGTRLTVV.

This chain links TRBV9 with TRBJ1-1; a weak D match, TRBD1 (5 bases). Germline values: CDR1 SGDLS, CDR2 YYNGEE. The V gene lost 0 bases and the J gene lost 3 bases, with 6 bases spanning the gap. This CDR3 is built from 13 residues. CDR3 region: CASSVAGDTEAFF. In nucleotides, the CDR3 is TGTGCCAGCAGCGTAGCGGGGGACACTGAAGCTTTCTTT. Using reference TRBV9 and TRBJ1-1 for the parts outside the CDR3, the full variable domain is DSGVTQTPKHLITATGQRVTLRCSPRSGDLSVYWYQQSLDQGLQFLIQYYNGEERAKGNILERFSAQQFPDLHSELNLSSLELGDSALYFCASSVAGDTEAFFGQGTRLTVV.

The genes are TRBV11-3 and TRBJ1-1; TRBD1 might be the D (6 bases). The germline CDR1 and CDR2 sequences are SGHNT and YENEEA. V lost 5 bases, J lost 3 bases, and 22 bases lay in between. CDR3 length: 17 residues. CDR3 region: CASSPGSSGAGDTEAFF. The CDR3 region has the DNA TGTGCCAGCAGCCCAGGGTCGTCGGGGGCGGGAGACACTGAAGCTTTCTTT. Full variable domain (remainder filled in from reference TRBV11-3 and TRBJ1-1): EAGVVQSPRYKIIEKKQPVAFWCNPISGHNTLYWYLQNLGQGPELLIRYENEEAVDDSQLPKDRFSAERLKGVDSTLKIQPAELGDSAVYLCASSPGSSGAGDTEAFFGQGTRLTVV.

The chain joins TRBV2 to TRBJ1-1, with 8 bases matching TRBD1. Germline V CDR1 and CDR2: SNHLY, FYNNEI. The ends lost 6 bases at V and 4 bases at J; junction bases unmatched: 7. The CDR3 sequence is 14 residues long. CDR3 DNA: TGTGCCAGCAGGACAGGGGTGGGGAGCACTGAAGCTTTCTTT. Protein sequence: CASRTGVGSTEAFF.

The chain links TRBV5-6 to TRBJ1-4; D possibly corresponds to TRBD1 (6 bases). There are 15 residues in the CDR3. The V gene lost 4 bases and the J gene lost 8 bases, with 18 bases spanning the gap. Germline-derived CDR1 and CDR2 are SGHDT and YYEEEE. CDR3 DNA: TGTGCCAGCAGCGGGGGGGCAGGCCCCGGCGAAAAACTGTTTTTT. Amino acid sequence: CASSGGAGPGEKLFF.

V is TRBV3-1 (or the pseudogene TRBV3-2) and J is TRBJ2-1; the match to TRBD2 covers 8 bases. The CDR3 sequence is 15 residues long. CDR1 and CDR2 (germline): LGHDT, YNNKEL (reference sequence). With 1 base clipped from V and 5 bases from J, the junction kept 4 bases outside the gene matches. CDR3 protein: CASSQVSGANNEQFF. DNA for the CDR3: TGTGCCAGCAGCCAAGTTAGCGGGGCCAACAATGAGCAGTTCTTC.

This rearrangement joins TRBV12-3 or TRBV12-4 to TRBJ1-2; D may be TRBD1 (5 bases). This CDR3 has 12 amino acids. V was clipped by 3 bases and J by 8 bases, with 10 bases between them. Written as DNA, the CDR3 is TGTGCCAGCAGTTTCGCAGGGAACGGCTACACCTTC. This translates into CASSFAGNGYTF.

This chain uses TRBV30 with TRBJ1-3, with 7 positions matching TRBD1. The trim removed 0 bases at V and 3 bases at J, leaving 2 bases unmatched. CDR3 length: 14 amino acids. Germline CDR1 and CDR2: GTSNPN and SVGIG (reference sequence). Here the CDR3 DNA reads TGTGCCTGGAGTGTAGGGACAGTTGGAAACACCATATATTTT. Translating it yields CAWSVGTVGNTIYF.